The 24 T cell receptor beta chains presented below share a single source sample, sequenced in a study of Ad26.COV2.S vaccination and SARS-CoV-2 variants. The repertoire was sequenced with immunoSEQ multiplex PCR; TCRdb's copy has only in-frame clones and lacks some. Of about 480,000 clones in the sample, 70% to 90% were seen once. Regarding treatment: roughly 19 received Ad26.COV2.S at low or high dose, single or two shots; about 5 received placebo; per-sample allocation not given. Sampling occurred on day 63 after the first vaccine or placebo injection. The starting material was peripheral blood, obtained in a trial of Ad26.COV2.S vaccine versus placebo. Source of these receptors: a person between 18 and 59 years old who received the Ad26.COV2.S COVID-19 vaccine or a placebo.

The chain uses TRBV6-5 and TRBJ1-2; TRBD1 is a possible D gene (5 bases). Germline lookup yields CDR1 MNHEY and CDR2 SVGAGI. Trimming took off 5 bases at V and 5 bases at J, with 18 bases between the two ends. The CDR3 has 15 amino acids. The CDR3 protein is CASSPPAPGQYGYTF. The CDR3 DNA is TGTGCCAGCAGTCCCCCCGCGCCAGGGCAATATGGCTACACCTTC.

CDR3 amino acids: CAWSDAGFRPQHF. As DNA, the CDR3 is TGTGCCTGGAGCGATGCCGGGTTCAGACCCCAGCATTTT. V usage is TRBV30 and J usage is TRBJ1-5; no definite D call. Germline CDR1 is GTSNPN and CDR2 is SVGIG (reference sequence). This CDR3 is built from 13 residues. V shed 3 bases and J shed 10 bases, with 16 bases lying between them.

The rearrangement links TRBV28 to TRBJ2-5; D not resolved. The germline V gene encodes CDR1 MDHEN and CDR2 SYDVKM. The CDR3 spans 12 residues. V gave up 2 bases and J gave up 4 bases, with 5 bases separating them. The CDR3 coding sequence is TGTGCCAGCAGTTTAAGGGTAGAGACCCAGTACTTC. It yields the protein CASSLRVETQYF.

The rearrangement uses TRBV9 and TRBJ1-4; possible D gene TRBD1, 6 bases. CDR1 is SGDLS and CDR2 is YYNGEE in the germline V gene. The CDR3 totals 15 residues. The V gene lost 0 bases and the J gene lost 0 bases, with 6 bases spanning the gap. In DNA, the CDR3 is TGTGCCAGCAGCGTAGAGGGGGCAACTAATGAAAAACTGTTTTTT. Translating it yields CASSVEGATNEKLFF.

The chain links TRBV29-1 to TRBJ1-1, with 7 positions matching TRBD1. The CDR3 extends over 16 amino acids. Germline loops: CDR1 SQVTM, CDR2 ANQGSEA. V shed 3 bases and J 6 bases; nucleotides not matched to a gene: 16. The CDR3 reads CSVESTGVMGRPEAFF. The DNA of the CDR3 is TGCAGCGTTGAGAGCACAGGGGTTATGGGCAGGCCTGAAGCTTTCTTT.

In regard to this clone: The sample has other DNA sequences that encode this CDR3 too. The J gene is TRBJ1-5, the V gene TRBV19, with 8 bases lining up with TRBD1. Per germline, CDR1 LNHDA and CDR2 SQIVND (reference sequence). Unmatched junction bases numbered 3, after V lost 4 bases and J lost 4 bases. The CDR3 is 14 amino acids. CDR3 sequence reads: CASSTQGGNQPQHF. In DNA, the CDR3 is TGTGCCAGTAGTACACAGGGGGGGAATCAGCCCCAGCATTTT.

The V and J genes are TRBV28 and TRBJ1-4, with D maybe TRBD1 (5 bases). The CDR3 is 14 amino acids. The germline gives CDR1 MDHEN, CDR2 SYDVKM. V gave up 7 bases and J gave up 6 bases, with 15 bases separating them. In nucleotides, the CDR3 is TGTGCCAGCACACCCGGGGCGGTCGATGAAAAACTGTTTTTT. Its protein is CASTPGAVDEKLFF.

This rearrangement joins TRBV28 to TRBJ1-2, with 9 bases fitting TRBD1. The CDR3 is made up of 14 amino acids. Germline CDR1 MDHEN, CDR2 SYDVKM. CDR3 region: CSTSPGDRDYGYTF. CDR3 nucleotides: TGTTCGACTTCCCCCGGGGACAGGGACTATGGCTACACCTTC.

The chain recombines TRBV7-2 with TRBJ1-2; D is perhaps TRBD1 (6 bases). V gave up 4 bases and J gave up 4 bases, with 13 bases separating them. The V gene's germline CDR1 is SGHTA and CDR2 FQGNSA. The CDR3 has 14 residues. The CDR3 sequence: CASSSRQVPYGYTF. CDR3 nucleotide sequence: TGTGCCAGCAGCTCCCGACAGGTCCCCTATGGCTACACCTTC.

This chain joins TRBV10-3 and TRBJ2-1; weak D call: TRBD2 (6 bases). V was trimmed by 7 bases and J by 9 bases, leaving 16 bases between them. The length of the CDR3 is 13 residues. Germline V gene sequence: CDR1 ENHRY, CDR2 SYGVKD. Here the CDR3 reads CAITEEGRGEQFF. The CDR3 nucleotides read TGTGCCATCACCGAGGAGGGCCGAGGTGAGCAGTTCTTC.

The genes are TRBV4-2 and TRBJ2-1; TRBD2 matches at 14 bases. Germline CDR1 LGHNA, CDR2 YNFKEQ. The CDR3 consists of 19 residues. V was pared by 0 bases and J by 7 bases, with 11 bases of the junction left unmatched. In nucleotides, the CDR3 is TGTGCCAGCAGCCAAGATGGCGGGACTAGCGGGAGTACCCAGAATGAGCAGTTCTTC. Translation gives CASSQDGGTSGSTQNEQFF.

Here the CDR3 reads CASSFLADYNEQFF. The DNA for the CDR3 is TGTGCCAGCAGTTTTCTAGCGGATTACAATGAGCAGTTCTTC. This chain links TRBV28 with TRBJ2-1; the match to TRBD2 covers 7 bases. Germline V gene sequence: CDR1 MDHEN, CDR2 SYDVKM. The CDR3 totals 14 residues. V lost 3 bases to trimming and J lost 4 bases; unmatched junction nucleotides: 3.

This chain connects TRBV3-1 (or the pseudogene TRBV3-2) to TRBJ2-1, with D perhaps TRBD2 (5 bases). Germline values: CDR1 LGHDT, CDR2 YNNKEL (reference sequence). V was clipped by 4 bases and J by 12 bases, with 19 bases between them. The CDR3 consists of 14 residues. In DNA, the CDR3 is TGTGCCAGCAGCCGCGGGCCAGAGGATTATTCGCAGTTCTTC. Encoded protein: CASSRGPEDYSQFF.

The chain links TRBV10-3 to TRBJ1-1; the D is unclear. V dropped 3 bases and J dropped 7 bases, with 12 bases sitting between them. The CDR3 has 13 amino acids. CDR1 is ENHRY, CDR2 SYGVKD, per germline. CDR3 region: CAISDGRSYEAFF. In nucleotides, the CDR3 is TGTGCCATCAGTGACGGACGAAGCTATGAAGCTTTCTTT.

V gene TRBV7-9 combines with J gene TRBJ2-5; 12 bases are shared with TRBD2. CDR1 and CDR2 from the germline V gene are SEHNR and FQNEAQ (reference sequence). V lost 5 bases and J lost 7; bases outside the gene matches: 11. CDR3 length equals 16 residues. CDR3 sequence: CASSRTLAGGKGTQYF. The CDR3 DNA follows: TGTGCCAGCAGCAGAACTCTAGCGGGGGGGAAAGGGACCCAGTACTTC. Combining the CDR3 with reference TRBV7-9 and TRBJ2-5 gives the whole variable domain DTGVSQNPRHKITKRGQNVTFRCDPISEHNRLYWYRQTLGQGPEFLTYFQNEAQLEKSRLLSDRFSAERPKGSFSTLEIQRTEQGDSAMYLCASSRTLAGGKGTQYFGPGTRLLVL.

The chain has TRBV19 and TRBJ2-3, with 8 bases that match TRBD2. Germline V gene lookup returns CDR1 LNHDA and CDR2 SQIVND (reference sequence). V lost 4 bases to trimming and J lost 2 bases; unmatched junction nucleotides: 2. This CDR3 is 14 amino acids long. CDR3 region: CASSKLAVTDTQYF. CDR3 in DNA: TGTGCCAGTAGTAAACTAGCGGTCACAGATACGCAGTATTTT.

This chain uses TRBV9 with TRBJ2-1; D is unresolved. Germline V gene lookup returns CDR1 SGDLS and CDR2 YYNGEE. The germline V and J ends were trimmed by 0 bases and 6 bases, with 7 bases remaining between them. This CDR3 is built from 13 residues. The chain's CDR3 is CASSVDLLNEQFF. The DNA of the CDR3 is TGTGCCAGCAGCGTAGATCTCCTCAATGAGCAGTTCTTC.

The CDR3, as DNA: TGTGCCAGCAGCCTGGGACAGCAAGAGACCCAGTACTTC. Its translation: CASSLGQQETQYF. The chain combines TRBV3-1 (or the pseudogene TRBV3-2) with TRBJ2-5; 7 bases map to TRBD1. From germline, CDR1 is LGHDT and CDR2 YNNKEL (reference sequence). This CDR3 spans 13 amino acids. The ends lost 4 bases at V and 2 bases at J; junction bases unmatched: 1.

The chain employs TRBV9 and TRBJ1-6; D may be TRBD1 (6 bases). The V gene lost 1 base and the J gene lost 7 bases, with 12 bases spanning the gap. CDR1 is SGDLS, CDR2 YYNGEE, per germline. The CDR3 is 15 residues long. The CDR3 DNA follows: TGTGCCAGCAGCGTAACCGGGACACCAAATTCACCCCTCCACTTT. It translates to CASSVTGTPNSPLHF. The full variable domain, in which reference TRBV9 and TRBJ1-6 provide the parts outside the CDR3, is DSGVTQTPKHLITATGQRVTLRCSPRSGDLSVYWYQQSLDQGLQFLIQYYNGEERAKGNILERFSAQQFPDLHSELNLSSLELGDSALYFCASSVTGTPNSPLHFGNGTRLTVT.

This sequence joins TRBV29-1 and TRBJ2-7; the match to TRBD1 covers 7 bases. The length of the CDR3 is 12 residues. Looked up from germline, CDR1 is SQVTM and CDR2 is ANQGSEA. The ends lost 1 base at V and 4 bases at J; junction bases unmatched: 1. The CDR3: CSVEGTGYEQYF. The CDR3 region has the DNA TGCAGCGTTGAAGGGACAGGATACGAGCAGTACTTC.

This clone was picked up one time. The chain employs TRBV30 and TRBJ1-2; tentative D call: TRBD1 (5 bases). This CDR3 is 13 amino acids long. Trimming took off 0 bases at V and 8 bases at J, with 13 bases between the two ends. Germline values: CDR1 GTSNPN, CDR2 SVGIG (reference sequence). The CDR3 is CAWSVIRGDGYTF. CDR3 DNA: TGTGCCTGGAGTGTAATACGGGGGGACGGCTACACCTTC.

The chain recombines TRBV7-6 with TRBJ2-7, with 7 nucleotides matching TRBD2. CDR1 SGHVS and CDR2 FNYEAQ come from the germline V gene. Losses at the gene ends were 1 base for V and 1 base for J; bases not matched to a gene: 7. The CDR3 length is 16 residues. DNA for the CDR3: TGTGCCAGCAGCTTAGGATCGACGGGGGGATCCTACGAGCAGTACTTC. It translates to CASSLGSTGGSYEQYF.

The chain recombines TRBV2 with TRBJ1-1; no clear D gene. Trimming removed 3 bases from V and 1 base from J, with 12 bases in between. Germline V gene lookup returns CDR1 SNHLY and CDR2 FYNNEI. CDR3 length equals 15 residues. As DNA, the CDR3 is TGTGCCAGCAGTGATATTGGGGTCGGGAACACTGAAGCTTTCTTT. Its protein is CASSDIGVGNTEAFF. The full variable domain, rest sourced from reference TRBV2 and TRBJ1-1, is EPEVTQTPSHQVTQMGQEVILRCVPISNHLYFYWYRQILGQKVEFLVSFYNNEISEKSEIFDDQFSVERPDGSNFTLKIRSTKLEDSAMYFCASSDIGVGNTEAFFGQGTRLTVV.

Here the CDR3 reads CASSLNVGDRANYEQYF. As DNA, the CDR3 is TGTGCCAGCTCACTGAATGTTGGGGACAGGGCTAACTACGAGCAGTACTTC. The chain is built from TRBV18 and TRBJ2-7, with 9 bases fitting TRBD1. V shed 4 bases, J shed 3 bases, and the junction held 13 bases outside the gene matches. CDR1 KGHSH and CDR2 LQKENI come from the germline V gene. The CDR3 loop spans 17 amino acids.